This T cell receptor beta chain was obtained from a study of T cell responses to AZD1222 COVID-19 vaccine. Measured with immunoSEQ multiplex PCR; TCRdb has only the in-frame clones, and not every one. Among 180,000 or so clones, roughly 90% were seen once, and the ten largest hold 1.5% to 2%. CDR1 and CDR2 (germline): MNHNY, SVGAGI (reference sequence). The CDR3 is made up of 13 amino acids. Losses at the gene ends were 8 bases for V and 7 bases for J; bases not matched to a gene: 7. Specimen: peripheral blood, collected 28 days after the second AZD1222 dose. This sequence originates from an adult who received the AZD1222 COVID-19 vaccine. The chain uses TRBV6-6 and TRBJ2-7, with TRBD2 matching 11 bases. This CDR3 is CASGGLAVEEQYF. The CDR3 nucleotides are TGTGCCAGCGGGGGACTAGCGGTAGAAGAGCAGTACTTC.